The 2 T cell receptor beta chains below come from one sample, sequenced in a study of cytomegalovirus exposure and HLA in healthy donors. PCR was performed using 60 Vbeta and 13 Jbeta primers. Only in-frame clones appear in the TCRdb table, and some are missing; sequencing was by immunoSEQ multiplex PCR. The data contain 140,000 or so clones, 80% to 90% of them singletons. Sequencing was carried out using PBMCs. The receptor source for this set is a middle-aged woman in good health and CMV-seropositive.

This chain connects TRBV28 to TRBJ2-7, with 9 bases fitting TRBD1. The CDR3 has 15 amino acids. The V segment lost 4 bases and the J segment 2 bases; nucleotides outside the gene matches: 6. CDR1 and CDR2 (germline): MDHEN, SYDVKM. The DNA for the CDR3 is TGTGCCAGCAGTTCGAGGACAGGGGTAACCTACGAGCAGTACTTC. It encodes CASSSRTGVTYEQYF.

The V and J genes are TRBV28 and TRBJ2-3; 11 nucleotides agree with TRBD1. The CDR3 has 14 residues. Germline CDR1 and CDR2: MDHEN and SYDVKM. Trimming took 8 bases from V and 7 from J; bases not matched to a gene: 8. CDR3 loop: CASRGTGGGNTQYF. The DNA for the CDR3 is TGTGCCAGCCGGGGGACAGGGGGTGGGAATACGCAGTATTTT.